This entry features one T cell receptor (beta chain) sequence. This clonotype came up once. Its antigen has not been determined. No much larger clonotype is one base removed from it; base qualities were not supplied. One read yields weak evidence. This specimen belongs to a study of blood T cells in healthy people across ages (dated by TCRdb to between 2015 and 2016). Looking at the study overall: In model experiments, template switching captured about one uniquely barcoded TCR beta cDNA molecule for every two T cells. To track age-related changes in TCR beta repertoire diversity, the study relied on deep sequencing normalized with unique cDNA molecular identifiers. Four age groups were formed from the donors: young (average 16 years), middle-aged (around 40), aged (under 70) and long-lived (approximately 78). Donors of different ages were randomly distributed across sequencing lanes to avoid experimental bias. For two donors (one aged 18 to 30 and one aged 80 or older), the study analyzed two additional independent replicas of 1 million unique cDNA reads from the same blood draw.

The CDR3, cysteine through phenylalanine, is 15 amino acids long. Only the CDR3 region is kept as DNA, spanning 45 bases read in frame from base 1. CDR1 SGHTA and CDR2 FQGNSA were looked up in the germline V gene. V has 5 bases trimmed and J has 7 bases trimmed; junction bases matching no gene number 13. On the study overall, not on this receptor specifically: The CMV infection status of donors was not known, potentially confounding age-related changes in expanded clonotypes. Bulk unsorted PBMC profiling prevented conclusive comparison of naive and antigen-experienced compartments. Estimates of total diversity from one million sequenced T cells were regarded as lower bounds and underestimates. Compared with the aged group, the long-lived group had more naive CD4+ T cells, fewer expanded clones and increased TCR diversity, a pattern suggesting age selection. Observed TCR beta diversity per million T cells fell roughly linearly with age, and a significant reduction was already apparent by age around 39. There was a strong correlation between observed TCR beta diversity and the percentage of naive T cells measured by flow cytometry.

Systemically healthy Caucasian individuals from Russia, about 38 in total and aged about 6 to 95 years, were included as donors. Each donor gave 8 to 10 milliliters of peripheral blood, drawn into EDTA-treated Vacutainer tubes. PBMCs were isolated by Ficoll-Paque density-gradient centrifugation, with at least 6 million obtained per sample. Trizol reagent was used to extract total RNA from PBMCs, with at least 6 micrograms per sample. The percentages of naive CD45RAhigh/CD27high T cells were determined by flow cytometry on a PBMC aliquot from every donor. The receptor library was made with 5' RACE. The sequencing machine was an Illumina HiSeq 2500. A second PCR of roughly 6 to 11 cycles was run with a J-beta primer mix and a sample-barcoded 5' primer. A unique molecular identifier was introduced onto each TCR beta cDNA molecule by a template-switch 5' adaptor carrying 12 random nucleotides. Each sample yielded at least 2.5 million CDR3-containing paired-end reads. First-strand cDNA was synthesized from all RNA with the Mint cDNA synthesis kit, primed by a TRBC-specific oligonucleotide. Following uracil-DNA glycosylase treatment, all cDNA underwent a first 18-cycle PCR with the universal primers M1SS and BC2_uni_R. As for the original processing: For normalization, 1 million high-quality reads were randomly selected from each sample, with every read carrying a distinct molecular identifier. Instead of being binned into consensus sequences, reads with shared molecular identifiers were discarded. MiTCR, set to a Q25 quality threshold and the strictest error-elimination algorithm, was used for CDR3 identification, clonotype clustering and error correction. A nonparametric unseen species model with Euler transformation was used to estimate lower-bound total TCR beta diversity. The public reads were reprocessed in TCRdb via fastp at Q25 and MiXCR, keeping in-frame beta chains. CDR3 protein sequences are deduplicated, and each keeps its most common genes and DNA. TCRdb's processing, not the authors' own work, is the source of the V and J calls. This sample has fewer than 800,000 distinct CDR3 sequences in its table, and roughly 50% of those were observed once. The ten largest clones capture 25% to 35% of the sample.

The TCR originated in a woman aged 55-75 years in good health. This receptor chain uses TRBV7-2 and TRBJ2-7; TRBD2 fits 8 bases in the junction. The sequenced sample was blood. The DNA sequence is given as TGTGCCAGCAGCCCGGGACGAGCGGGAGCCGGGGAGCAGTACTTC. Its product reads: CASSPGRAGAGEQYF.